The 21 T cell receptor beta chains below were found in one sample sequenced in a study of cytomegalovirus exposure and HLA in healthy donors. The assay was immunoSEQ multiplex PCR, and TCRdb's table has in-frame clones only and misses some. The sample consists of 150,000 to 200,000 clones, roughly 80% of them appearing once. Sequencing was carried out using PBMCs. Receptors were obtained from a man aged 30 to 45 in good health and CMV-seropositive.

This chain connects TRBV7-9 to TRBJ2-1; D gene ambiguous. Trimming removed 5 bases at V and 7 bases at J, with 15 bases between. The CDR3 consists of 14 residues. Germline CDR1 SEHNR, CDR2 FQNEAQ (reference sequence). CDR3 loop: CASSVGLERNEQFF. The CDR3 nucleotides are TGTGCCAGCAGCGTAGGCCTCGAACGGAATGAGCAGTTCTTC.

This chain joins TRBV7-2 and TRBJ2-3; D ambiguous. V gave up 10 bases and J gave up 4 bases, with 9 bases separating them. This CDR3 has 11 residues. Germline loops: CDR1 SGHTA, CDR2 FQGNSA. In DNA form, the CDR3 reads TGTGCCACCCTAACCCCAGATACGCAGTATTTT. Its translation: CATLTPDTQYF. The full variable domain, completed using reference TRBV7-2 and TRBJ2-3, is GAGVSQSPSNKVTEKGKDVELRCDPISGHTALYWYRQSLGQGLEFLIYFQGNSAPDKSGLPSDRFSAERTGGSVSTLTIQRTQQEDSAVYLCATLTPDTQYFGPGTRLTVL.

The chain is built from TRBV6-5 and TRBJ1-6, with D maybe TRBD1 (6 bases). The germline V gene encodes CDR1 MNHEY and CDR2 SVGAGI. The CDR3 has 14 amino acids. V lost 6 bases to trimming and J lost 8 bases, with 14 bases between them. The CDR3 region has the DNA TGTGCCAGCAGAAACGGGGGGGCTCATTCACCCCTCCACTTT. It translates to CASRNGGAHSPLHF.

This sequence joins TRBV2 and TRBJ1-4; no firm D call. Trimming removed 8 bases from V and 4 bases from J, with 8 bases in between. This CDR3 contains 12 residues. Germline V gene lookup returns CDR1 SNHLY and CDR2 FYNNEI. The CDR3 DNA reads TGTGCCAGCCGCGCGGGTAATGAAAAACTGTTTTTT. Translating gives CASRAGNEKLFF.

This chain connects TRBV28 to TRBJ2-1; D possibly corresponds to TRBD2 (5 bases). The CDR3 runs to 15 residues. The germline V gene has CDR1 MDHEN and CDR2 SYDVKM. V lost 3 bases to trimming and J lost 5 bases, with 14 bases between them. In nucleotides, the CDR3 is TGTGCCAGCAGTTTTGAAGGGTCTAGCCACAATGAGCAGTTCTTC. Residues: CASSFEGSSHNEQFF. Full variable domain (missing parts from reference TRBV28 and TRBJ2-1): DVKVTQSSRYLVKRTGEKVFLECVQDMDHENMFWYRQDPGLGLRLIYFSYDVKMKEKGDIPEGYSVSREKKERFSLILESASTNQTSMYLCASSFEGSSHNEQFFGPGTRLTVL.

The J gene is TRBJ1-5, the V gene TRBV19; a weak D match, TRBD1 (6 bases). Germline V gene data show CDR1 as LNHDA and CDR2 as SQIVND (reference sequence). V was pared by 6 bases and J by 1 base, with 13 bases between. This CDR3 has 15 amino acids. CDR3 DNA sequence: TGTGCCAGTAGACCAGGGGCAGTGAGCAATCAGCCCCAGCATTTT. It translates to CASRPGAVSNQPQHF. The entire variable domain, with the rest obtained from reference TRBV19 and TRBJ1-5, is as follows: DGGITQSPKYLFRKEGQNVTLSCEQNLNHDAMYWYRQDPGQGLRLIYYSQIVNDFQKGDIAEGYSVSREKKESFPLTVTSAQKNPTAFYLCASRPGAVSNQPQHFGDGTRLSIL.

V gene TRBV7-6 combines with J gene TRBJ1-5; 7 bases fit TRBD1. CDR3 length equals 16 residues. J gave up 0 bases and V 5 bases, and 7 bases lay outside the gene matches. Germline V gives CDR1 SGHVS, CDR2 FNYEAQ. The CDR3 spells CASSTGTASSNQPQHF. DNA of the CDR3: TGTGCCAGCAGCACCGGGACAGCTTCTAGCAATCAGCCCCAGCATTTT.

CDR3 amino acids: CASSLHPTGDTEAFF. CDR3 in DNA: TGTGCCAGCAGCTTACACCCCACGGGGGACACTGAAGCTTTCTTT. V usage is TRBV7-2 and J usage is TRBJ1-1, with D possibly TRBD1 on 5 matching bases. Per germline, CDR1 SGHTA and CDR2 FQGNSA. The CDR3 has 15 residues. Trimming pared 2 bases from V and 3 bases from J, leaving 13 bases between.

The chain has TRBV27 and TRBJ2-5; TRBD1 might be the D (7 bases). Germline V lookup: CDR1 MNHEY, CDR2 SMNVEV (reference sequence). The CDR3 length is 13 residues. V lost 6 bases, J lost 4 bases, and 12 bases lay in between. As DNA, the CDR3 is TGTGCCAGCAGCTCAGGGGGGTTAGAGACCCAGTACTTC. It encodes CASSSGGLETQYF.

V gene TRBV5-1 combines with J gene TRBJ2-3, with 11 bases matching TRBD2. This CDR3 has 18 amino acids. The V segment lost 2 bases and the J segment 9 bases; nucleotides outside the gene matches: 17. In germline, CDR1 is SGHRS, CDR2 YFSETQ. CDR3: CASSLTSSGRASYVTQYF. In DNA form, the CDR3 reads TGCGCCAGCAGCTTAACAAGTAGCGGGAGGGCCTCGTACGTCACGCAGTATTTT.

This clone was detected a few times. The chain joins TRBV2 to TRBJ1-5; the D gene is possibly TRBD1 (6 bases). V was clipped by 4 bases and J by 0 bases, with 7 bases between them. Germline V gene data show CDR1 as SNHLY and CDR2 as FYNNEI. The CDR3 has 14 residues. CDR3 in amino acids: CASSAGHSNQPQHF. The CDR3 nucleotides are TGTGCCAGCAGTGCGGGACATAGCAATCAGCCCCAGCATTTT.

V and J are TRBV9 and TRBJ2-3; 14 nucleotides align to TRBD2. Unmatched junction bases numbered 10, after V lost 7 bases and J lost 3 bases. Germline V gene lookup returns CDR1 SGDLS and CDR2 YYNGEE. The CDR3 is made up of 17 amino acids. The CDR3 loop reads CASGGGLAGVVTDTQYF. In nucleotides, the CDR3 is TGTGCCAGCGGGGGGGGACTAGCGGGAGTCGTTACAGATACGCAGTATTTT.

The J gene is TRBJ1-2, the V gene TRBV5-6; D is undetermined. Germline V lookup: CDR1 SGHDT, CDR2 YYEEEE. CDR3 length: 14 residues. V was trimmed by 4 bases and J by 4 bases, leaving 14 bases between them. The CDR3 is CASSRPQAGYGYTF. The CDR3 DNA follows: TGTGCCAGCAGCCGTCCCCAGGCGGGCTATGGCTACACCTTC.

Only a few counts were recorded for this clone. The chain has TRBV7-2 and TRBJ2-5; D might be TRBD1 (7 bases). From germline, CDR1 is SGHTA and CDR2 FQGNSA. V dropped 5 bases and J dropped 2 bases, with 9 bases sitting between them. The CDR3 has 13 amino acids. CDR3 nucleotides: TGTGCCAGCAGCGCGGGACAGCAAGAGACCCAGTACTTC. Translating gives CASSAGQQETQYF.

This clone was observed a handful of times. The CDR3 coding sequence is TGTGCCAGCAGCCTCGACGCCGACAGTGGAGCTTTCTTT. It yields the protein CASSLDADSGAFF. The chain couples TRBV7-9 to TRBJ1-1; weak D call: TRBD1 (5 bases). Between the trimmed V and J ends, which lost 5 bases and 10 bases, there was a span of 17 bases. Germline V CDR1 and CDR2: SEHNR, FQNEAQ (reference sequence). There are 13 residues in the CDR3.

This clone was observed a single time. The chain combines TRBV7-9 with TRBJ2-3, with 10 bases fitting TRBD2. Losses at the gene ends were 5 bases for V and 6 bases for J; bases not matched to a gene: 8. There are 15 residues in the CDR3. Germline lookup yields CDR1 SEHNR and CDR2 FQNEAQ (reference sequence). CDR3 sequence reads: CASSPSGGFQDTQYF. The CDR3 DNA is TGTGCCAGCAGCCCTAGCGGGGGCTTTCAGGATACGCAGTATTTT.

The chain carries TRBV6-5 and TRBJ2-2; 9 positions agree with TRBD1. The CDR3 totals 14 residues. Germline CDR1 reads MNHEY; CDR2 reads SVGAGI. The trim removed 6 bases at V and 4 bases at J, leaving 3 bases unmatched. CDR3 nucleotide sequence: TGTGCCAGCAGGTCGACAGGGGGCACCGGGGAGCTGTTTTTT. Translation: CASRSTGGTGELFF.

This clone was counted only a few times. The chain links TRBV11-2 to TRBJ2-7, with TRBD2 as a possible D gene (6 bases). V gave up 5 bases and J gave up 6 bases, with 20 bases separating them. Germline V gene lookup returns CDR1 SGHAT and CDR2 FQNNGV. The CDR3 is 15 amino acids. CDR3 sequence reads: CASSATGPPGLEQYF. The CDR3 DNA reads as TGTGCCAGCAGCGCTACAGGCCCTCCGGGACTCGAGCAGTACTTC.

The chain employs TRBV11-2 and TRBJ2-2, with D unclear. The length of the CDR3 is 13 residues. V gave up 3 bases and J gave up 4 bases, with 6 bases separating them. CDR1 is SGHAT, CDR2 FQNNGV, per germline. The CDR3 spells CASSLTLTGELFF. CDR3 nucleotide sequence: TGTGCCAGCAGCTTGACACTCACCGGGGAGCTGTTTTTT.

This clone was seen a single time. This rearrangement joins TRBV9 to TRBJ1-2, with TRBD1 as a possible D gene (5 bases). This CDR3 comprises 14 residues. CDR1 and CDR2 from the germline V gene are SGDLS and YYNGEE. The V end was cut by 4 bases, the J end by 4 bases, with 14 bases between. CDR3 bases: TGTGCCAGCAGCCCCTACACAGGCAGCTATGGCTACACCTTC. This gives the protein CASSPYTGSYGYTF.

The chain links TRBV28 to TRBJ1-5; perhaps TRBD1 as D (6 bases). Trimming cost V 6 bases and J 1 base, with 19 bases left between them. Germline CDR1 MDHEN, CDR2 SYDVKM. The CDR3 covers 17 residues. CDR3 bases: TGTGCCAGCAGCCTAGAAGGCTACAGGGTGAGCAATCAGCCCCAGCATTTT. Translation gives CASSLEGYRVSNQPQHF. The full variable domain, with the rest looked up from reference TRBV28 and TRBJ1-5, is DVKVTQSSRYLVKRTGEKVFLECVQDMDHENMFWYRQDPGLGLRLIYFSYDVKMKEKGDIPEGYSVSREKKERFSLILESASTNQTSMYLCASSLEGYRVSNQPQHFGDGTRLSIL.